This TCR beta chain comes out of a study of response to subunit inactivated influenza vaccine (dated by TCRdb to between 2017 and 2018). About the full investigation: Deep quantitative T cell receptor repertoire profiling was used in the study to track responses to a trivalent subunit inactivated influenza vaccine. The paper's findings and limits, for the study overall: It was suggested by the authors that each seasonal influenza vaccination may recruit only a limited number of new T cells.

Library creation used RT-PCR. This sample was sequenced with an Illumina HiSeq 2500. In TCRdb, the public reads were trimmed at Q25 with fastp and aligned with MiXCR, with productive beta chains retained. Records with the same CDR3 protein are collapsed into one entry carrying the most frequent genes and DNA. The sample table holds more than 600,000 distinct CDR3 sequences, of which about a fifth were seen once. The top ten hold roughly 11% of the sample. Turning to this clonotype: It lacks a known antigen. The sample holds no much larger clone one base away, and base qualities are not on file.

This clonotype originated in a man in his forties or fifties who received an inactivated influenza vaccine. Donor details come from another sample of the same person, matched by shared clones. The sample was PBMCs from blood, taken about 5 days after vaccination.

The DNA sequence is as follows: TGTGCCAGCAGCATGGGACAGGGTGGAAACACCATATATTTT. It translates as CASSMGQGGNTIYF. This chain joins TRBV7-2 to TRBJ1-3, with 9 bases in between that match TRBD1. Inclusive of the bounding cysteine and phenylalanine, the CDR3 is 14 residues long. Here the CDR3 DNA is all that survives: 42 bases in frame from base 1. CDR1 and CDR2 are read off the germline V gene as SGHTA and FQGNSA. Compared with germline, V lacks 5 bases and J lacks 3 bases; bases without a gene match: 2.